One and the same sample provided the 14 T cell receptor beta chains below, sequenced in a study of beta chain features in type 1 diabetes. General observations from the study: Moderate but significant shortening of TCRB CDR3s was recorded in all four CD4+ subsets from Type 1 diabetes patients.

No antigen has been assigned to these receptors. Since all of the isolated RNA was reverse transcribed, expressed TCRB transcripts were what got sequenced. Assay used: immunoSEQ multiplex PCR; TCRdb lists only in-frame clones, some missing. The sample has 600,000 or so clones, approximately 13% seen once. Sequencing input: naive CD4+ T cells from blood. The receptors come from a man in his thirties or forties with type 1 diabetes.

The chain links TRBV7-2 to TRBJ2-5, with TRBD1 as a possible D gene (5 bases). Germline values: CDR1 SGHTA, CDR2 FQGNSA. The CDR3 totals 15 residues. Trimming left V 1 base short and J 5 bases short, with 14 bases between. The CDR3 protein is CASSLVPGNGETQYF. Written as DNA, the CDR3 is TGTGCCAGCAGCTTAGTGCCAGGGAATGGGGAGACCCAGTACTTC.

The chain couples TRBV18 to TRBJ1-2; D is possibly TRBD1 (5 bases). V was cut by 0 bases and J by 8 bases, with 10 bases left in between. Germline V gives CDR1 KGHSH, CDR2 LQKENI. The CDR3 is 13 residues long. CDR3 loop: CASSPPSREGYTF. For the CDR3, the DNA is TGTGCCAGCTCACCACCGAGCAGGGAAGGCTACACCTTC.

The chain combines TRBV5-6 with TRBJ1-4; 9 bases align to TRBD1. Germline V gene sequence: CDR1 SGHDT, CDR2 YYEEEE. The CDR3 runs 13 residues. The V gene end was trimmed by 6 bases and the J gene end by 8 bases; junction bases not matched to a gene: 5. The CDR3 DNA reads TGTGCCAGCAAGGGACAGGGAGAGGAAAAACTGTTTTTT. Translated: CASKGQGEEKLFF.

This CDR3 reads CASSPRWDKAYEQYF. The CDR3 DNA reads TGTGCCAGCAGCCCACGGTGGGACAAGGCCTACGAGCAGTACTTC. The genes are TRBV7-9 and TRBJ2-7, with a weak D call TRBD1 (6 bases). V lost 5 bases, J lost 2 bases, and 16 bases lay in between. Germline V gives CDR1 SEHNR, CDR2 FQNEAQ (reference sequence). The CDR3 covers 15 residues.

This clone was counted between two and nine times. V and J are TRBV5-1 and TRBJ1-1; no definite D call. This CDR3 region has 14 residues. Germline V lookup: CDR1 SGHRS, CDR2 YFSETQ. V lost 0 bases, J lost 4 bases, and 10 bases lay in between. CDR3 loop: CASSLAGVSTEAFF. The CDR3, as DNA: TGCGCCAGCAGCTTGGCTGGGGTGAGCACTGAAGCTTTCTTT.

The J gene is TRBJ2-2, the V gene TRBV9; 8 bases match TRBD1. Trimming took 2 bases from V and 6 from J; bases not matched to a gene: 6. Per the germline V gene, CDR1 is SGDLS and CDR2 is YYNGEE. CDR3 length: 15 amino acids. The CDR3 sequence: CASSVIGQGPGELFF. CDR3 in DNA: TGTGCCAGCAGCGTTATAGGACAGGGCCCCGGGGAGCTGTTTTTT.

This clone was picked up a small number of times. The chain is built from TRBV9 and TRBJ2-3, with 8 bases identical to TRBD2. Unmatched junction bases numbered 8, after V lost 0 bases and J lost 2 bases. Germline-derived CDR1 and CDR2 are SGDLS and YYNGEE. This CDR3 has 17 amino acids. The CDR3 loop is CASSVAGSGVITDTQYF. Written as DNA, the CDR3 is TGTGCCAGCAGCGTAGCGGGTAGCGGGGTGATCACAGATACGCAGTATTTT.

This chain connects TRBV7-2 to TRBJ1-4; D may be TRBD1 (6 bases). CDR1 SGHTA and CDR2 FQGNSA come from the germline V gene. V shed 8 bases and J shed 10 bases, with 17 bases lying between them. The CDR3 covers 13 residues. The CDR3 spells CASSPQGGAKLFF. Here the CDR3 DNA reads TGTGCCAGCTCTCCCCAAGGGGGTGCAAAACTGTTTTTT.

As for this clone: Other nucleotide sequences in the sample specify the same CDR3. The rearrangement joins TRBV2 to TRBJ1-3; D call uncertain. Germline V CDR1 and CDR2: SNHLY, FYNNEI. V lost 1 base to trimming and J lost 4 bases, with 8 bases between them. The CDR3 is made up of 14 amino acids. CDR3 sequence reads: CASSEGSAGNTIYF. The DNA of the CDR3 is TGTGCCAGCAGTGAAGGATCCGCCGGAAACACCATATATTTT.

This clone showed up just once. One end of the junction does not line up with germline, which may come from a read error. The rearrangement uses TRBV29-1 and TRBJ1-4, with unresolved D. The CDR3 is made up of 13 amino acids. CDR1 and CDR2 (germline): SQVTM, ANQGSEA. The CDR3 loop is CSVAPEFGENLFF. DNA for the CDR3: TGCAGCGTTGCGCCAGAATTCGGAGAAAATCTGTTTTTT.

This clone came up a few times. The chain joins TRBV7-2 to TRBJ1-1; D is uncertain. This CDR3 is 12 amino acids long. V was pared by 2 bases and J by 7 bases, with 8 bases between. Germline loops: CDR1 SGHTA, CDR2 FQGNSA. In DNA, the CDR3 is TGTGCCAGCAGCTTAAAACGGCGTGAAGCTTTCTTT. Its translation: CASSLKRREAFF.

V usage is TRBV9 and J usage is TRBJ2-2, with D perhaps TRBD1 (6 bases). From germline, CDR1 is SGDLS and CDR2 YYNGEE. The CDR3 is made up of 17 amino acids. V was clipped by 1 base and J by 9 bases, with 22 bases between them. CDR3: CASSVKGQGHGGRELFF. DNA for the CDR3: TGTGCCAGCAGCGTAAAGGGCCAGGGGCACGGCGGCCGGGAGCTGTTTTTT.

The chain uses TRBV6-1 and TRBJ2-4, with a tentative D call TRBD1 (6 bases). V lost 7 bases, J lost 8 bases, and 15 bases lay in between. This CDR3 is 13 amino acids long. The germline V gene has CDR1 MNHNS and CDR2 SASEGT. The CDR3 spells CASTGTPKDIQYF. The CDR3 region has the DNA TGTGCCAGCACCGGGACACCCAAGGACATTCAGTACTTC.

This clone has more than one count but fewer than ten. The DNA of the CDR3 is TGCAGCGTTCTCCTCACAGATACGCAGTATTTT. Translating gives CSVLLTDTQYF. V is TRBV29-1 and J is TRBJ2-3, with D unclear. Germline V gene data show CDR1 as SQVTM and CDR2 as ANQGSEA. Trimming pared 5 bases from V and 2 bases from J, leaving 5 bases between. This CDR3 region has 11 residues.